This TCR beta chain appears in the sequencing data of a study of CXCR3-negative and CXCR3-positive naive CD8 T cells (dated by TCRdb to the late 2010s). For the wider study: Roughly 150 million TRB reads were obtained in total, roughly 1.5 +/- 0.3 million reads per library. The TRBV-TRBJ cluster analysis covered naive subsets from a handful of donors and memory cells from 3 donors. The diversity and physicochemical repertoire analyses included roughly ten donors pooled from two independent experiments. On the study overall, not on this receptor specifically: Compared with CXCR3-negative naive cells, CXCR3-positive naive cells had TRB CDR3s with higher hydrophobicity (lower Kidera factor 4), lower energy, and higher strength and volume indices. Because surface CD5, which is linked to self-reactivity in mice, was comparable between the naive subsets, TCR interaction strength was also inferred from the physicochemical properties of TRB CDR3s. Repertoire diversity was comparably high in both naive subsets but much lower in memory CD8+ T cells. Within the same donor, TRBV-TRBJ usage looked similar between naive CXCR3-negative and CXCR3-positive cells, but memory cells had distinct patterns. Freshly isolated PBMCs were used for most assays because CXCR3 expression partially decreased after cryopreservation.

For every CD8+ T cell subset, 300,000 cells were flow-sorted straight into RLT lysis buffer, and each subset was sorted in triplicate. Naive CD8+ T cells were defined stringently as CD45RO-CCR7+CD27+CD95- to exclude memory contaminants. Peripheral blood mononuclear cells were isolated from buffy coats by standard density gradient centrifugation. A FACSAria III was used to flow-sort naive CXCR3-negative and CXCR3-positive CD8+ T cells. An RNeasy Mini Kit was used to extract total RNA from the sorted cells. About this clonotype itself: The target of this receptor is not known.

Sequenced using a NextSeq 550. The Human TCR Profiling Kit (MiLaboratory) was used to prepare UMI-labeled 5' RACE TRB cDNA libraries. cDNA synthesis used the entire amount of extracted RNA, and PCR amplification then used the entire amount of cDNA produced. Libraries were prepared in parallel with an identical number of PCR cycles. The authors processed their data as follows. MIGEC and MiXCR extracted about 54,000 +/- 9,700 unique UMI-labeled TRB cDNA molecules per library, requiring at least two reads per UMI. On average, roughly 40,000 +/- 10,000 functional in-frame TRB CDR3 nucleotide clonotypes lacking stop codons were found per library. After downsampling to 5000 UMI-labeled TRB molecules per sample, diversity metrics such as normalized Shannon-Wiener and Chao1 were calculated in VDJtools. VDJtools was used to calculate clonotype-size-weighted physicochemical properties of the central five CDR3 residues, namely interaction energy, strength, volume and Kidera factor 4. After reprocessing by TCRdb, each CDR3 protein sequence is one entry, and no DNA is given. These V and J calls rely on TCRdb rather than the paper's analysis. The sample's table covers 100,000 to 150,000 distinct CDR3 sequences. The top ten clones comprise about 0.48% of the sample.

CDR1 ENHRY and CDR2 SYGVKD were looked up in the germline V gene. The CDR3 holds 14 amino acids from the cysteine to the phenylalanine. Only the protein is available. Sequencing used naive CXCR3- CD8+ T cells from blood. The intended sense of this specimen's cell subset or site label: CD45RO-CCR7+CD27+CD95- naive CD8+ T cells lacking CXCR3 (TNR3-). This TCR was recovered from a human donor in good health. Some clones in this sample may be carry-over from other donors' samples. The rearrangement combines TRBV10-3 with TRBJ2-5; without DNA, the TCRdb call of TRBD1 cannot be checked. For the CDR3, the sequence is CAISGGQGQETQYF.